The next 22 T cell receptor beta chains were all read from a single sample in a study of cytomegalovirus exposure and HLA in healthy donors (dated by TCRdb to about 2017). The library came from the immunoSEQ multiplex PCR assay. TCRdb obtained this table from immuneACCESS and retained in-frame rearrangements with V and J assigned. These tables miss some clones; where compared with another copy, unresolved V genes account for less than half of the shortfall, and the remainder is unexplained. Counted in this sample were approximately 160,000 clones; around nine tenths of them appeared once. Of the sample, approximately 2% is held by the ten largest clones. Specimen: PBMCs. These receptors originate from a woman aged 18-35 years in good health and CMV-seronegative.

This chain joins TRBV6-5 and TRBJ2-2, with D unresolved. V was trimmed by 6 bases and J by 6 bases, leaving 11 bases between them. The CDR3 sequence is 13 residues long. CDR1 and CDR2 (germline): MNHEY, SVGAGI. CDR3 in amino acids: CASSLYSAGELFF. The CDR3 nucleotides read TGTGCCAGCAGCCTTTACTCGGCCGGGGAGCTGTTTTTT.

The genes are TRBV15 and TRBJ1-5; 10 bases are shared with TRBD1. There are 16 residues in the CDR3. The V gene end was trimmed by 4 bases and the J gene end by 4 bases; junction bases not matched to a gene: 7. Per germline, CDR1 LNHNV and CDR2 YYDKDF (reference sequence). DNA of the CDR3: TGTGCCACCAGCACTTCTAAGGGACAGGGGAATCAGCCCCAGCATTTT. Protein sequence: CATSTSKGQGNQPQHF.

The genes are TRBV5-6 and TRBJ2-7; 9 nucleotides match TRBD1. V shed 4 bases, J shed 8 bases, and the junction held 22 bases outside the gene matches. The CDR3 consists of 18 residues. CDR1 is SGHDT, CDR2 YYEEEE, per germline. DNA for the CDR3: TGTGCCAGCAGCAGCGCAGGCTTATGGGACAGGGACCCTTTCAAGCAGTACTTC. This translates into CASSSAGLWDRDPFKQYF. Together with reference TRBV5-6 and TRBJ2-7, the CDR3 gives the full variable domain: DAGVTQSPTHLIKTRGQQVTLRCSPKSGHDTVSWYQQALGQGPQFIFQYYEEEERQRGNFPDRFSGHQFPNYSSELNVNALLLGDSALYLCASSSAGLWDRDPFKQYFGPGTRLTVT.

The CDR3 region is CASRQGAVTEAFF. Here the CDR3 DNA reads TGTGCCAGCAGACAGGGGGCTGTAACTGAAGCTTTCTTT. This chain links TRBV6-1 with TRBJ1-1, with TRBD1 matching 9 bases. V trimming: 6 bases; J trimming: 5 bases; junction bases outside the gene matches: 4. The CDR3 is 13 residues long. Germline V gene sequence: CDR1 MNHNS, CDR2 SASEGT.

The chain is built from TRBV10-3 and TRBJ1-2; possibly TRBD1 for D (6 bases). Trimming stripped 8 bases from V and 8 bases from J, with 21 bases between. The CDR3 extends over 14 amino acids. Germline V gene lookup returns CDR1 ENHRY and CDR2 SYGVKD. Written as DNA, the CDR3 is TGTGCCATCCAACTCAGTAAGGGGGAAAGGGGCTACACCTTC. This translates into CAIQLSKGERGYTF.

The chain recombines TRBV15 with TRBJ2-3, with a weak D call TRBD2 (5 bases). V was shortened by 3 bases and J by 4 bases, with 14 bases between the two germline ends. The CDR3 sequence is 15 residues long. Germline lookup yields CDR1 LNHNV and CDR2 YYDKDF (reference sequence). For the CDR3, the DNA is TGTGCCACCAGCAGTGGGGAGCTACTCGCAGATACGCAGTATTTT. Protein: CATSSGELLADTQYF.

For the CDR3, the DNA is TGTGCCAGCAGCTTGCAAGGGGGCGCGAATTCACCCCTCCACTTT. It specifies CASSLQGGANSPLHF. The chain combines TRBV7-2 with TRBJ1-6, with 7 bases identical to TRBD1. V lost 3 bases to trimming and J lost 7 bases; unmatched junction nucleotides: 6. The CDR3 is 15 amino acids. Germline V lookup: CDR1 SGHTA, CDR2 FQGNSA.

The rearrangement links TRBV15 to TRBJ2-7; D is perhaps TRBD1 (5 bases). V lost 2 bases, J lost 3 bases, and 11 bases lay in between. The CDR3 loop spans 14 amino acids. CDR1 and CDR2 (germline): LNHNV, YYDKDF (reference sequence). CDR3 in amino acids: CATSRYRFDYEQYF. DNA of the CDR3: TGTGCCACCAGCAGATACAGGTTTGACTACGAGCAGTACTTC. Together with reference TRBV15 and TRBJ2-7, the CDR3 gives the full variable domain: DAMVIQNPRYQVTQFGKPVTLSCSQTLNHNVMYWYQQKSSQAPKLLFHYYDKDFNNEADTPDNFQSRRPNTSFCFLDIRSPGLGDTAMYLCATSRYRFDYEQYFGPGTRLTVT.

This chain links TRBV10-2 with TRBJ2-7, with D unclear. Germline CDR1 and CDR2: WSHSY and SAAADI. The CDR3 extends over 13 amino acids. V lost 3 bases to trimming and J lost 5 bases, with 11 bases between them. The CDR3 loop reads CASSDVFRDEQYF. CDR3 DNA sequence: TGCGCCAGCAGTGACGTTTTTCGGGACGAGCAGTACTTC.

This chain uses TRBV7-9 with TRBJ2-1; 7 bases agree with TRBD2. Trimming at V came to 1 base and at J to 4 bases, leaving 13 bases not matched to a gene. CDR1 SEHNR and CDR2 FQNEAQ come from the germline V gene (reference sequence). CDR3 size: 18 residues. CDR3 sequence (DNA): TGTGCCAGCAGCTTAGGTCAGGGTGTCCGGGAGGTGTACAATGAGCAGTTCTTC. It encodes CASSLGQGVREVYNEQFF. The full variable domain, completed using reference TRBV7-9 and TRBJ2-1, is DTGVSQNPRHKITKRGQNVTFRCDPISEHNRLYWYRQTLGQGPEFLTYFQNEAQLEKSRLLSDRFSAERPKGSFSTLEIQRTEQGDSAMYLCASSLGQGVREVYNEQFFGPGTRLTVL.

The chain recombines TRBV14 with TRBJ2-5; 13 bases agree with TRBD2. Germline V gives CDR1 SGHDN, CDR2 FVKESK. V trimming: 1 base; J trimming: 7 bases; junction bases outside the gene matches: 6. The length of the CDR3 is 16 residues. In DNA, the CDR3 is TGTGCCAGCAGCCAAGGGACTAGCGGGGGTAGGCGGACCCAGTACTTC. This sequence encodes CASSQGTSGGRRTQYF.

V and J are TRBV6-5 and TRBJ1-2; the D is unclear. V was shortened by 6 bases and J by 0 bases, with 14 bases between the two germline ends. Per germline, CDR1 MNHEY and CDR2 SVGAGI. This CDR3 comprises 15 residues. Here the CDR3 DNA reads TGTGCCAGCAGACCGACATCAAGATCTAACTATGGCTACACCTTC. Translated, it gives CASRPTSRSNYGYTF.

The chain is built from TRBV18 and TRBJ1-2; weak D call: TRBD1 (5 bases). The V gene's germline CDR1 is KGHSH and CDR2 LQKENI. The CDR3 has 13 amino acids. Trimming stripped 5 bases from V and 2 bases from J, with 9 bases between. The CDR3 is CASSSGQNYGYTF. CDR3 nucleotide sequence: TGTGCCAGCTCATCAGGGCAGAACTATGGCTACACCTTC.

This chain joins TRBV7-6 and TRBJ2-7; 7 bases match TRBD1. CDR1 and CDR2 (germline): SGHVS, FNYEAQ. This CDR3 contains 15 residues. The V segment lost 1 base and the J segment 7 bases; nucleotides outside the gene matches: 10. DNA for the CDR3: TGTGCCAGCAGCTTAGAGCCGGACAGGCCAAGGGAGCAGTACTTC. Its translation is CASSLEPDRPREQYF.

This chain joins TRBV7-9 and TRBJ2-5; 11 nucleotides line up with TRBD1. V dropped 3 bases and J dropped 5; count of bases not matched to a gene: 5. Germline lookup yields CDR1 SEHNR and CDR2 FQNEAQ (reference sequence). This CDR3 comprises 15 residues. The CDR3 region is CASSFRTGGDETQYF. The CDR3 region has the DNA TGTGCCAGCAGCTTCCGGACAGGGGGCGATGAGACCCAGTACTTC.

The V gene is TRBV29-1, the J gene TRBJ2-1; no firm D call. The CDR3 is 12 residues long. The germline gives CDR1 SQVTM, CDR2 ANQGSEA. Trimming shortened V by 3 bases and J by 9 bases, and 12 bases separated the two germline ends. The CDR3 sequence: CSVDALVSEQFF. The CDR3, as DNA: TGCAGCGTTGATGCCTTAGTGAGTGAGCAGTTCTTC.

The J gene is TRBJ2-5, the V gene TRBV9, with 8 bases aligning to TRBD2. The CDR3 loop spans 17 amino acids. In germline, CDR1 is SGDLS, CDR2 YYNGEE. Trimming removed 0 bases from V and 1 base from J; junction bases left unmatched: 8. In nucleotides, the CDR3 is TGTGCCAGCAGCGTAGGGTCTAGGGGGACTAGCCAAGAGACCCAGTACTTC. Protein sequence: CASSVGSRGTSQETQYF.

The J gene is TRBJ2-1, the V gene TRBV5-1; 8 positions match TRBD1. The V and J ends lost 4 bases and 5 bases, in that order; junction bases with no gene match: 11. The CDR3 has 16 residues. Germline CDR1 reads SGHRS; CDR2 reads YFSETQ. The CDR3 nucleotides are TGCGCCAGCAGCCCCGGACAGGGTGTGGGTAACAATGAGCAGTTCTTC. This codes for CASSPGQGVGNNEQFF.

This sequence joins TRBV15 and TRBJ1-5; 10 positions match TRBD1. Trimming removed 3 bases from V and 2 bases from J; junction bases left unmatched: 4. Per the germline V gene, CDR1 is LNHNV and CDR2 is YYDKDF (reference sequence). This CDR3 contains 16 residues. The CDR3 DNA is TGTGCCACCAGCAGTGGGGACAGGGGCCGCAATCAGCCCCAGCATTTT. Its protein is CATSSGDRGRNQPQHF.

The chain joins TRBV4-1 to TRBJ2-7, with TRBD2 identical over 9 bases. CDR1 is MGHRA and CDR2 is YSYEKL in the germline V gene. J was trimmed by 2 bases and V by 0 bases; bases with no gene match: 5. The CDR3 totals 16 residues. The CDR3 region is CASSQDLAGTTYEQYF. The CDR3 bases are TGCGCCAGCAGCCAAGACCTAGCGGGGACGACCTACGAGCAGTACTTC.

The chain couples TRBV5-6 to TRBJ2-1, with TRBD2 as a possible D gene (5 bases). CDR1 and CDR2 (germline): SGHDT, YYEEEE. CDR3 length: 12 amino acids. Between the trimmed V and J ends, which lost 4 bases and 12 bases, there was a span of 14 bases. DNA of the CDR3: TGTGCCAGCAGCCACGGCGGCGCGGGGCAGTTCTTC. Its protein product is CASSHGGAGQFF.

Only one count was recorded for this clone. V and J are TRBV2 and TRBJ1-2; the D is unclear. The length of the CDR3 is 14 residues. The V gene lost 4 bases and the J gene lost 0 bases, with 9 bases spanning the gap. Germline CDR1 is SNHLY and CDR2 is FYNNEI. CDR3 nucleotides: TGTGCCAGCAGTGCAGAGACTCCTAACTATGGCTACACCTTC. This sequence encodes CASSAETPNYGYTF.